These 27 T cell receptor beta chains were all obtained from the same sample, sequenced in a study of blood T cell repertoires in COVID-19. Clones were sequenced by immunoSEQ multiplex PCR, and TCRdb holds only the in-frame ones, with some missing. The sample lists 150,000 to 200,000 clones, roughly 88% seen once, with 10% to 11% in the top ten. The sequenced material came from peripheral blood. All receptors derive from a human donor with active or convalescent COVID-19. The donor label of this sample is uncertain.

This chain joins TRBV24-1 and TRBJ2-1; D gene ambiguous. There are 13 residues in the CDR3. Trimming cost V 3 bases and J 1 base, with 3 bases left between them. The germline V gene encodes CDR1 KGHDR and CDR2 SFDVKD. The CDR3 DNA sequence: TGTGCCACCAGTGATCAGTCCTACAATGAGCAGTTCTTC. It is translated as CATSDQSYNEQFF.

This clone was found once. This chain links TRBV5-1 with TRBJ2-7, with a weak D call TRBD2 (6 bases). From germline, CDR1 is SGHRS and CDR2 YFSETQ. The CDR3 length is 13 residues. The V end lost 0 bases, the J end lost 3 bases, and 7 bases lay between the germline ends. The CDR3 loop reads CASSLETSYEQYF. The CDR3 nucleotides are TGCGCCAGCAGCTTGGAGACTAGCTACGAGCAGTACTTC.

V usage is TRBV10-3 and J usage is TRBJ1-2; TRBD1 agrees at 7 bases. Germline CDR1 and CDR2: ENHRY and SYGVKD. V gave up 0 bases and J gave up 3 bases; unmatched junction bases: 4. This CDR3 has 15 residues. This CDR3 reads CAISESTGKDYGYTF. CDR3 bases: TGTGCCATCAGTGAGTCGACAGGGAAGGACTATGGCTACACCTTC.

The chain uses TRBV13 and TRBJ2-7, with 16 bases identical to TRBD2. The germline V gene has CDR1 PRHDT and CDR2 FYEKMQ (reference sequence). The V segment lost 5 bases and the J segment 0 bases; nucleotides outside the gene matches: 10. CDR3 length equals 19 residues. The CDR3 coding sequence is TGTGCCAGCAGCGCGACCGGGACTAGCGGGAGGGCCAACTCCTACGAGCAGTACTTC. Translation: CASSATGTSGRANSYEQYF.

The chain employs TRBV5-6 and TRBJ1-2, with D uncertain. Germline CDR1 is SGHDT and CDR2 is YYEEEE. V lost 3 bases and J 6 bases, leaving 9 bases between the germline ends. CDR3 size: 12 residues. The CDR3 is CASSSAGNGYTF. The CDR3 DNA reads as TGTGCCAGCAGCTCCGCGGGGAATGGCTACACCTTC.

The chain is built from TRBV19 and TRBJ2-1; 10 positions match TRBD1. V shed 6 bases and J 11 bases; nucleotides not matched to a gene: 10. The CDR3 covers 14 residues. The germline V gene encodes CDR1 LNHDA and CDR2 SQIVND (reference sequence). The CDR3 DNA is TGTGCCAGTAGCACCGGGGACAGGGGTGGGAAGCAGTTCTTC. Residues: CASSTGDRGGKQFF.

This chain connects TRBV28 to TRBJ1-1, with 10 nucleotides matching TRBD1. The CDR3 has 16 residues. V lost 7 bases and J lost 0; bases outside the gene matches: 8. Germline values: CDR1 MDHEN, CDR2 SYDVKM. The CDR3 loop is CASNPPTGGLNTEAFF. CDR3 in DNA: TGTGCCAGCAATCCTCCGACAGGGGGCCTGAACACTGAAGCTTTCTTT.

This chain connects TRBV11-2 to TRBJ1-1; D is unresolved. The CDR3 runs to 16 residues. Trimming shortened V by 5 bases and J by 4 bases, and 20 bases separated the two germline ends. CDR1 SGHAT and CDR2 FQNNGV come from the germline V gene. The CDR3 sequence is CASSPTAGRAGTEAFF. The CDR3 DNA sequence: TGTGCCAGCAGCCCCACTGCCGGGAGGGCCGGCACTGAAGCTTTCTTT.

This rearrangement joins TRBV18 to TRBJ1-1; 7 bases align to TRBD1. V shed 4 bases and J 1 base; nucleotides not matched to a gene: 3. Germline V gives CDR1 KGHSH, CDR2 LQKENI. There are 14 residues in the CDR3. The CDR3 loop reads CASSLGQANTEAFF. In DNA, the CDR3 is TGTGCCAGCTCACTAGGACAGGCGAACACTGAAGCTTTCTTT.

This chain links TRBV24-1 with TRBJ2-5; tentative D call: TRBD1 (6 bases). Trimming took 4 bases from V and 1 from J, leaving 9 bases between them. The CDR3 runs 14 residues. Looked up from germline, CDR1 is KGHDR and CDR2 is SFDVKD. The CDR3 protein is CATSEVGAQETQYF. Here the CDR3 DNA reads TGTGCCACCAGTGAGGTGGGGGCCCAAGAGACCCAGTACTTC.

The chain recombines TRBV5-1 with TRBJ2-3, with 10 bases aligning to TRBD2. Germline CDR1 SGHRS, CDR2 YFSETQ. V dropped 0 bases and J dropped 4; count of bases not matched to a gene: 11. The CDR3 is 18 residues long. The CDR3 spells CASSLAPKRGGLADTQYF. DNA for the CDR3: TGCGCCAGCAGCTTGGCCCCGAAGCGGGGGGGCTTGGCAGATACGCAGTATTTT.

The chain joins TRBV3-1 (or the pseudogene TRBV3-2) to TRBJ2-1, with 10 bases lining up with TRBD2. CDR1 and CDR2 from the germline V gene are LGHDT and YNNKEL (reference sequence). CDR3 length: 14 residues. The V and J ends lost 0 bases and 15 bases, in that order; junction bases with no gene match: 8. The CDR3 spells CASSQDPLLAGLFF. The CDR3 region has the DNA TGTGCCAGCAGCCAAGATCCCCTACTAGCGGGACTGTTCTTC.

The chain carries TRBV28 and TRBJ2-2; TRBD2 is a possible D gene (6 bases). CDR3 length equals 15 residues. Germline CDR1 is MDHEN and CDR2 is SYDVKM. The V and J ends lost 5 bases and 5 bases respectively, with 15 bases between them. CDR3 in amino acids: CASSPASAGTGELFF. Here the CDR3 DNA reads TGTGCCAGCAGTCCGGCTAGCGCGGGGACCGGGGAGCTGTTTTTT.

The chain is built from TRBV6-5 and TRBJ2-5, with a tentative D call TRBD2 (5 bases). From germline, CDR1 is MNHEY and CDR2 SVGAGI. Deletions cut 6 bases from V and 4 bases from J, with 15 bases between. The CDR3 has 14 amino acids. CDR3 nucleotides: TGTGCCAGCAGGGAGGACCTAAGAAGAGAGACCCAGTACTTC. This codes for CASREDLRRETQYF.

This chain joins TRBV7-2 and TRBJ1-2; D is uncertain. Trimming stripped 4 bases from V and 1 base from J, with 7 bases between. The CDR3 contains 13 residues. Germline values: CDR1 SGHTA, CDR2 FQGNSA. The CDR3 DNA reads TGTGCCAGCAGCTCGGGAGTTAACTATGGCTACACCTTC. Its protein product is CASSSGVNYGYTF.

This clone was found once. CDR3 protein: CASSQAGGHSYEQYF. The CDR3 region has the DNA TGCGCCAGCAGCCAAGCGGGGGGGCACTCCTACGAGCAGTACTTC. This sequence joins TRBV4-3 and TRBJ2-7; TRBD2 matches at 8 bases. V dropped 1 base and J dropped 0; count of bases not matched to a gene: 2. The CDR3 has 15 amino acids. Germline V gene sequence: CDR1 LGHNA, CDR2 YSLEER.

This chain connects TRBV19 to TRBJ2-2, with 8 positions matching TRBD1. Germline V CDR1 and CDR2: LNHDA, SQIVND (reference sequence). CDR3 length: 16 residues. V shed 4 bases, J shed 7 bases, and the junction held 11 bases outside the gene matches. The CDR3 sequence: CASSTSTGGRSGELFF. Here the CDR3 DNA reads TGTGCCAGTAGTACCTCAACAGGGGGACGGAGCGGGGAGCTGTTTTTT.

V is TRBV28 and J is TRBJ1-2, with D possibly TRBD1 on 6 matching bases. The CDR3 consists of 16 residues. CDR1 and CDR2 from the germline V gene are MDHEN and SYDVKM. V was trimmed by 6 bases and J by 5 bases, leaving 22 bases between them. The CDR3 DNA reads as TGTGCCAGCAGGTTAGGGGTGGACAGCACCCGGTATGGCTACACCTTC. Protein: CASRLGVDSTRYGYTF.

The V call is TRBV21-1, the J call TRBJ2-1; the D call in the table, TRBD2, was not verified against the DNA. TRBV21-1 is termed a pseudogene. This CDR3 comprises 22 residues. This CDR3 is CASRVDGLGLAGGKDSYNEQFF. Here the CDR3 DNA reads TGTGCCAGCAGAGTTGATGGCCTCGGGCTAGCGGGGGGGAAAGACTCCTACAATGAGCAGTTCTTC.

This clone has a handful of counts. The chain links TRBV10-2 to TRBJ1-5, with 8 nucleotides matching TRBD1. From germline, CDR1 is WSHSY and CDR2 SAAADI. The CDR3 sequence is 19 residues long. Germline trimming cut 5 bases from V and 7 bases from J; bases unmatched to any gene: 22. CDR3 residues: CASSKGPGQGFRGRQPQHF. Written as DNA, the CDR3 is TGCGCCAGCAGTAAAGGCCCCGGACAGGGCTTCAGGGGCCGGCAGCCCCAGCATTTT.

This chain uses TRBV5-4 with TRBJ2-3, with 10 bases lining up with TRBD2. This CDR3 has 15 residues. Per the germline V gene, CDR1 is SGHNT and CDR2 is YYREEE (reference sequence). Trimming removed 7 bases from V and 5 bases from J; junction bases left unmatched: 10. The CDR3 here is CASGSSLAGLDTQYF. Here the CDR3 DNA reads TGTGCCAGCGGTTCGTCACTAGCGGGATTAGATACGCAGTATTTT.

This clone has only a few counts. V gene TRBV2 combines with J gene TRBJ1-2, with TRBD1 as a possible D gene (5 bases). The CDR3 covers 13 residues. V was cut by 6 bases and J by 5 bases, with 13 bases left in between. Germline V CDR1 and CDR2: SNHLY, FYNNEI. The CDR3 region has the DNA TGTGCCAGCAGACGGAGCGACAGATATGGCTACACCTTC. This encodes CASRRSDRYGYTF.

This clone was seen once. V is TRBV9 and J is TRBJ2-7, with TRBD2 identical over 10 bases. Germline CDR1 reads SGDLS; CDR2 reads YYNGEE. The CDR3 runs to 16 residues. The junction had 8 bases not matched to a gene; V was cut back by 3 bases and J by 2 bases. The CDR3 nucleotides read TGTGCCAGCAGCGGACGTGAAGCGGGGGGGCCCTACGAGCAGTACTTC. Protein: CASSGREAGGPYEQYF.

The J gene is TRBJ2-7, the V gene TRBV14; 8 bases are shared with TRBD2. The CDR3 is 13 residues long. Germline V gene sequence: CDR1 SGHDN, CDR2 FVKESK. V shed 4 bases, J shed 4 bases, and the junction held 3 bases outside the gene matches. The CDR3 DNA follows: TGTGCCAGCAGCCCTTTAGCGGGATACGAGCAGTACTTC. Its translation: CASSPLAGYEQYF.

This sequence joins TRBV11-2 and TRBJ2-7; 8 bases are a match to TRBD1. J gave up 2 bases and V 5 bases, and 5 bases lay outside the gene matches. The CDR3 length is 14 residues. CDR1 is SGHAT and CDR2 is FQNNGV in the germline V gene. The CDR3 loop reads CASSPGTGPYEQYF. CDR3 coding DNA: TGTGCCAGCAGCCCCGGGACAGGTCCCTACGAGCAGTACTTC.

The table lists this clone with a count of one. The gene calls are TRBV4-3 and TRBJ1-2; D unresolved. The ends were cut back, 3 bases at V and 7 bases at J, with 15 bases in the middle. Per the germline V gene, CDR1 is LGHNA and CDR2 is YSLEER. The CDR3 sequence is 14 residues long. Here the CDR3 DNA reads TGCGCCAGCAGCCAGACACGGGATATCGGTGGCTACACCTTC. This sequence encodes CASSQTRDIGGYTF.

The V call is TRBV6-1, the J call TRBJ2-1; 8 bases are a match to TRBD2. This CDR3 is 14 amino acids long. Germline V gene sequence: CDR1 MNHNS, CDR2 SASEGT. V lost 3 bases to trimming and J lost 9 bases; unmatched junction nucleotides: 7. Here the CDR3 reads CASSDSGIYGEQFF. DNA of the CDR3: TGTGCCAGCAGTGATAGCGGGATTTATGGTGAGCAGTTCTTC.